This T cell receptor (beta chain) appears in the sequencing data of a study of Graves' ophthalmopathy and Graves' hyperthyroidism. This clonotype showed up many times. Its target is not known. Between the trimmed V and J ends, which lost 7 bases and 0 bases, there was a span of 7 bases. Germline V lookup: CDR1 SNHLY, CDR2 FYNNEI. The CDR3 has 13 residues. RNA transcripts provided the template for amplifying TCR beta CDR3 regions. RT-PCR in the first round used HTBI primers; a second-round multiplex PCR followed. From the multiplex PCR reads, TCRdb called clonotypes with MiXCR, one entry per CDR3 protein. The table has around 1.1 million distinct CDR3 sequences, about two fifths seen once. Study-level points and caveats: Progression of ophthalmopathy was predicted by the model with roughly 68% sensitivity and just under 75% specificity.

This chain joins TRBV2 and TRBJ1-5; D remains unclear. What was sequenced was peripheral blood or thyroid tissue (not recorded which). This TCR derives from an adult man with Graves' hyperthyroidism. CDR3 residues: CASTRSSNQPQHF. In nucleotides, the CDR3 is TGTGCCAGCACTCGGAGTAGCAATCAGCCCCAGCATTTT.